This T cell receptor (beta chain) was sequenced for a study of T cell repertoires in cytomegalovirus infection. This clonotype turned up a few times. Its antigen is currently unknown. A single record per CDR3 protein comes from TCRdb applying MiXCR to the reads. The repertoire holds 750,000 to 900,000 distinct CDR3 sequences, with around 29% as singletons. V gave up 8 bases and J gave up 5 bases; unmatched junction bases: 3. CDR3 size: 13 residues. Looked up from germline, CDR1 is LNHDA and CDR2 is SQIVND (reference sequence). The genes are TRBV19 and TRBJ1-5; 10 bases line up with TRBD1. The TCR comes from a human donor in good health (CMV status not recorded). Some clones in this sample may be carry-over from other donors' samples. The sample in question was cultured CD8+ T cells from PBMCs, obtained from culture after CMV antigen stimulation. The CDR3 DNA reads as TGTGCCAGTCTGGGACAGGGGTATCAGCCCCAGCATTTT. It codes for CASLGQGYQPQHF.